Following are 22 T cell receptor beta chains from one sample sequenced in a study of PD-L1 blockade in urothelial cancer. Profiling relied on immunoSEQ multiplex PCR, and the TCRdb table lists in-frame clones only, not all of them. The sample consists of 57,000 or so clones, almost 85% of them appearing once. The sequencing here drew on PBMCs, taken around atezolizumab (anti-PD-L1) treatment. All receptors come from a man aged 65-85 years with urothelial cancer.

This clone appeared once. The rearrangement links TRBV5-4 to TRBJ1-5, with a tentative D call TRBD1 (5 bases). Trimming took off 0 bases at V and 5 bases at J, with 15 bases between the two ends. Germline CDR1 SGHNT, CDR2 YYREEE (reference sequence). The CDR3 contains 16 residues. CDR3 residues: CASSLGQGGFHQPQHF. CDR3 bases: TGTGCCAGCAGCTTGGGTCAGGGAGGTTTTCATCAGCCCCAGCATTTT.

The rearrangement links TRBV5-4 to TRBJ2-5; possibly TRBD2 for D (5 bases). V lost 5 bases and J 5 bases, leaving 13 bases between the germline ends. The CDR3 has 13 residues. Germline CDR1 is SGHNT and CDR2 is YYREEE (reference sequence). This chain's CDR3 is CASSPDWEETQYF. Written as DNA, the CDR3 is TGTGCCAGCAGTCCTGACTGGGAGGAGACCCAGTACTTC.

The CDR3 DNA reads TGTGCCAGCAGCGTGATACCCCCATGGCGGGAGGGCCGTTACGAGCAGTACTTC. It encodes CASSVIPPWREGRYEQYF. This chain joins TRBV5-4 and TRBJ2-7; the match to TRBD2 covers 9 bases. The CDR3 contains 18 residues. Germline-derived CDR1 and CDR2 are SGHNT and YYREEE (reference sequence). Trimming at V came to 4 bases and at J to 4 bases, leaving 18 bases not matched to a gene.

This chain links TRBV27 with TRBJ2-3, with TRBD2 matching 11 bases. The CDR3 loop spans 19 amino acids. V shed 0 bases, J shed 6 bases, and the junction held 14 bases outside the gene matches. Germline loops: CDR1 MNHEY, CDR2 SMNVEV (reference sequence). Here the CDR3 reads CASSLSPVPSSGRTDTQYF. The DNA of the CDR3 is TGTGCCAGCAGTTTATCCCCAGTCCCCTCTAGCGGGAGGACCGATACGCAGTATTTT.

The chain is built from TRBV5-1 and TRBJ2-2, with TRBD2 matching over 10 bases. Germline V gene data show CDR1 as SGHRS and CDR2 as YFSETQ. The junction had 6 bases not matched to a gene; V was cut back by 0 bases and J by 7 bases. The CDR3 runs 16 residues. CDR3: CASSLDPSGSGGELFF. The CDR3, as DNA: TGCGCCAGCAGCTTGGATCCTAGCGGGAGTGGCGGGGAGCTGTTTTTT.

The V call is TRBV7-6, the J call TRBJ2-1; tentatively, D is TRBD2 (6 bases). The CDR3 loop spans 18 amino acids. V was clipped by 1 base and J by 6 bases, with 22 bases between them. Germline loops: CDR1 SGHVS, CDR2 FNYEAQ. CDR3 nucleotides: TGTGCCAGCAGCTTAGGGTCTCTGCGGGGCAGACGCGGCAATGAGCAGTTCTTC. Residues: CASSLGSLRGRRGNEQFF.

This clone was picked up a small number of times. V gene TRBV6-1 combines with J gene TRBJ1-2; 8 nucleotides align to TRBD1. The CDR3 has 17 residues. Germline values: CDR1 MNHNS, CDR2 SASEGT. V lost 0 bases and J lost 4; bases outside the gene matches: 10. In DNA, the CDR3 is TGTGCCAGCAGTGAAGCTGGATACCAGGGGGCGTTCTATGGCTACACCTTC. Protein sequence: CASSEAGYQGAFYGYTF.

The chain joins TRBV27 to TRBJ2-2, with 9 bases that match TRBD2. Per the germline V gene, CDR1 is MNHEY and CDR2 is SMNVEV (reference sequence). The trim removed 8 bases at V and 3 bases at J, leaving 10 bases unmatched. The CDR3 runs 16 residues. CDR3 in DNA: TGTGCCAGCGCCGTAAGCGGGAGGCGTGACACCGGGGAGCTGTTTTTT. It codes for CASAVSGRRDTGELFF.

This chain connects TRBV11-2 to TRBJ2-1; 7 bases fit TRBD2. This CDR3 has 17 amino acids. Germline values: CDR1 SGHAT, CDR2 FQNNGV. Germline trimming cut 3 bases from V and 9 bases from J; bases unmatched to any gene: 17. This CDR3 reads CASSLSMGAYGGSEQFF. CDR3 DNA: TGTGCCAGCAGCTTGTCTATGGGAGCCTACGGGGGGAGTGAGCAGTTCTTC.

This clone was recorded at least ten times. V is TRBV5-4 and J is TRBJ1-1; 7 bases fit TRBD1. V lost 2 bases to trimming and J lost 9 bases; unmatched junction nucleotides: 16. Germline CDR1 and CDR2: SGHNT and YYREEE (reference sequence). This CDR3 has 16 amino acids. In DNA form, the CDR3 reads TGTGCCAGCAGCTTAGACATCGGGACAGCCCTAGCGCAAGCTTTCTTT. Translating gives CASSLDIGTALAQAFF.

Only a few counts were recorded for this clone. The DNA for the CDR3 is TGTGCCAGCAGCTTAGAGGGAGGGTACCTGCAGTACTTC. Protein product: CASSLEGGYLQYF. The rearrangement links TRBV7-8 to TRBJ2-7; 7 bases agree with TRBD2. V lost 1 base and J lost 9; bases outside the gene matches: 6. This CDR3 spans 13 amino acids. The germline V gene encodes CDR1 SGHVS and CDR2 FQNEAQ.

In this sample, this clone turned up once. The chain combines TRBV6-6 with TRBJ1-1; D is unclear. V dropped 0 bases and J dropped 1 base, with 9 bases sitting between them. CDR1 and CDR2 from the germline V gene are MNHNY and SVGAGI (reference sequence). The CDR3 spans 15 residues. CDR3 bases: TGTGCCAGCAGTTACTCGAACAGAGCGAACACTGAAGCTTTCTTT. It translates to CASSYSNRANTEAFF.

The chain recombines TRBV19 with TRBJ2-3, with TRBD2 identical over 9 bases. This CDR3 is 17 amino acids long. V dropped 3 bases and J dropped 4; count of bases not matched to a gene: 11. Germline CDR1 LNHDA, CDR2 SQIVND (reference sequence). The CDR3 spells CASSIQGGTSTSDTQYF. The CDR3 DNA reads TGTGCCAGTAGTATCCAGGGGGGGACTAGCACTTCAGATACGCAGTATTTT.

The rearrangement links TRBV19 to TRBJ2-7; D possibly corresponds to TRBD2 (5 bases). This CDR3 contains 14 residues. V lost 3 bases to trimming and J lost 2 bases, with 11 bases between them. Germline CDR1 LNHDA, CDR2 SQIVND (reference sequence). The CDR3 DNA follows: TGTGCCAGTAGTATTGAGGCTAGCACCTACGAGCAGTACTTC. Protein sequence: CASSIEASTYEQYF.

This clone showed up just once. The chain employs TRBV18 and TRBJ2-7; D is undetermined. This CDR3 has 13 residues. The germline gives CDR1 KGHSH, CDR2 LQKENI. Trimming removed 2 bases at V and 1 base at J, with 6 bases between. CDR3 loop: CASSPADSYEQYF. CDR3 DNA: TGTGCCAGCTCACCAGCGGATTCCTACGAGCAGTACTTC. Using reference TRBV18 and TRBJ2-7 for the parts outside the CDR3, the full variable domain is NAGVMQNPRHLVRRRGQEARLRCSPMKGHSHVYWYRQLPEEGLKFMVYLQKENIIDESGMPKERFSAEFPKEGPSILRIQQVVRGDSAAYFCASSPADSYEQYFGPGTRLTVT.

The chain combines TRBV5-6 with TRBJ2-3; 9 nucleotides agree with TRBD2. CDR1 is SGHDT, CDR2 YYEEEE, per germline. Unmatched junction bases numbered 11, after V lost 4 bases and J lost 8 bases. CDR3 length: 15 amino acids. The DNA for the CDR3 is TGTGCCAGCAGCCTTACTAGCGGGCCTCCCGCTACGCAGTATTTT. Its translation: CASSLTSGPPATQYF.

J is TRBJ1-2 and V is TRBV5-1; 9 bases are shared with TRBD1. The CDR3 loop spans 15 amino acids. V dropped 2 bases and J dropped 5; count of bases not matched to a gene: 7. The germline gives CDR1 SGHRS, CDR2 YFSETQ. The CDR3 loop is CASSLGDRESYGYTF. DNA for the CDR3: TGCGCCAGCAGCTTAGGGGACAGGGAGTCTTATGGCTACACCTTC. The whole variable domain, remainder taken from reference TRBV5-1 and TRBJ1-2, is KAGVTQTPRYLIKTRGQQVTLSCSPISGHRSVSWYQQTPGQGLQFLFEYFSETQRNKGNFPGRFSGRQFSNSRSEMNVSTLELGDSALYLCASSLGDRESYGYTFGSGTRLTVV.

The V gene is TRBV10-3, the J gene TRBJ1-3; D perhaps matches TRBD1 (6 bases). V was cut by 6 bases and J by 0 bases, with 12 bases left in between. Germline CDR1 is ENHRY and CDR2 is SYGVKD. The CDR3 consists of 15 residues. DNA of the CDR3: TGTGCCATCAGGGAAGACAGGTCCTCTGGAAACACCATATATTTT. Translating gives CAIREDRSSGNTIYF.

This chain uses TRBV9 with TRBJ1-2; D is unresolved. Germline CDR1 SGDLS, CDR2 YYNGEE. Trimming stripped 0 bases from V and 0 bases from J, with 9 bases between. This CDR3 is 15 amino acids long. The CDR3: CASSVEAGPNYGYTF. CDR3 in DNA: TGTGCCAGCAGCGTAGAGGCAGGCCCTAACTATGGCTACACCTTC.

The chain recombines TRBV28 with TRBJ2-7, with TRBD2 matching over 11 bases. V dropped 3 bases and J dropped 0; count of bases not matched to a gene: 7. Per germline, CDR1 MDHEN and CDR2 SYDVKM. This CDR3 region has 17 residues. CDR3 sequence (DNA): TGTGCCAGCAGTTTGTTCCGACTAGCGGGAATCTCCTACGAGCAGTACTTC. Residues: CASSLFRLAGISYEQYF.

The chain uses TRBV5-1 and TRBJ2-3; D possibly corresponds to TRBD2 (6 bases). The ends were cut back, 2 bases at V and 0 bases at J, with 10 bases in the middle. The CDR3 spans 15 residues. Germline CDR1 SGHRS, CDR2 YFSETQ. DNA of the CDR3: TGCGCCAGCAGCTTTAGCGGCCCTAGCACAGATACGCAGTATTTT. Translated: CASSFSGPSTDTQYF.

The rearrangement joins TRBV5-1 to TRBJ2-2; 7 positions match TRBD2. With 5 bases clipped from V and 2 bases from J, the junction kept 9 bases outside the gene matches. Per germline, CDR1 SGHRS and CDR2 YFSETQ. The CDR3 runs 16 residues. In DNA, the CDR3 is TGCGCCAGCAGTCAACTGGGCGGGAGAAACACCGGGGAGCTGTTTTTT. Amino acids: CASSQLGGRNTGELFF.